This TCR beta chain was observed in a study of CD8+CD57+ T cells in acquired aplastic anemia. Profiling that covered TCR beta VDJ and CDR3 relied on genomic DNA as its template. From the reads, TCRdb called clonotypes with MiXCR, one entry per CDR3 protein. This sample has roughly 130,000 distinct CDR3 sequences, with around 50% found just once. This clonotype was seen many times. This CDR3 is 14 amino acids long. The trim removed 0 bases at V and 8 bases at J, leaving 3 bases unmatched. CDR1 and CDR2 from the germline V gene are MNHNY and SVGAGI (reference sequence). The J gene is TRBJ1-4, the V gene TRBV6-6; TRBD1 matches at 7 bases. The clonotype was recovered from a human donor in good health, serving as a control. Material for sequencing was sorted CD4+, CD8+, or CD8+CD57+ T cells (not recorded which) from PBMCs. Written as DNA, the CDR3 is TGTGCCAGCAGTTACTCCTCAGGGGGAGAAAAACTGTTTTTT. It codes for CASSYSSGGEKLFF.